This T cell receptor beta chain was sequenced in a study of T cells in Graves' hyperthyroidism and ophthalmopathy. Points from the study as a whole: Appearing also in blood were most of the thyroid clonotypes expanded above 0.001.

Germline V gives CDR1 LNHDA, CDR2 SQIVND (reference sequence). V lost 4 bases to trimming and J lost 2 bases; unmatched junction nucleotides: 7. This CDR3 spans 17 amino acids. RNA transcripts provided the source from which TCR beta CDR3 regions were amplified. Researchers ran a first-round RT-PCR on the TCR CDR3 using the HTBI primer set. TCRdb fed the multiplex PCR reads into MiXCR, producing one record per CDR3 protein. The table has some 500,000 distinct CDR3 sequences, 13% to 15% seen once. It was uncontrolled infection, other autoimmune disease, pregnancy or lactation that excluded patients. In this sample, this clonotype turned up a few times. Its antigen remains unknown.

The sample was blood. The chain has TRBV19 and TRBJ2-1; 11 nucleotides line up with TRBD1. This receptor was taken from a woman aged 18-35 years with Graves' hyperthyroidism. The chain's CDR3 is CASSTRGQGVAYNEQFF. The CDR3, as DNA: TGTGCCAGTAGTACCCGGGGACAGGGGGTTGCCTACAATGAGCAGTTCTTC.